This paragraph covers one T cell receptor beta chain sequence. What it binds is not known. Prior autoimmune disease or systemic immunosuppression barred patients. Data came from immunoSEQ multiplex PCR; TCRdb stores just in-frame clones and leaves some out. Of some 14,000 clones in the sample, about 86% were seen once. CDR1 SGHNT and CDR2 YYREEE come from the germline V gene (reference sequence). This CDR3 has 15 amino acids. V gave up 3 bases and J gave up 0 bases, with 11 bases separating them. The entry originates in a study of OX40 agonist ivuxolimab in advanced cancers. At the level of the study: Patients undergoing dose escalation presented with hepatocellular carcinoma, melanoma, renal cell or head and neck cancer.

Study-wide findings and caveats: On average, a greater number of expanded clones characterised CD8+ T cells relative to CD4+. Circulating CD4+ and CD8+ T cells showed clonal expansion by week 6 at 0.1 to 3.0 mg/kg.

The sample in question was CD4+ or CD8+ T cells sorted from blood, obtained in a trial of the OX40 agonist ivuxolimab. The rearrangement links TRBV5-4 to TRBJ2-3; D possibly uses TRBD1 or TRBD2 (6 bases each). The TCR originated in an adult with an advanced solid tumor such as melanoma, head and neck, liver or kidney cancer. CDR3 loop: CASSSGGGSTDTQYF. The CDR3 DNA reads TGTGCCAGCAGCTCCGGGGGCGGGAGCACAGATACGCAGTATTTT.